One TCR beta chain is described in this entry. The germline V gene encodes CDR1 SGHVS and CDR2 FNYEAQ. With 4 bases clipped from V and 3 bases from J, the junction kept 2 bases outside the gene matches. This CDR3 contains 15 residues. As handled by the study authors: Amplifying reference gene primers gave estimates of nucleated cell counts. The protocol was immunoSEQ multiplex PCR, while the TCRdb copy is restricted to in-frame clones and leaves out a portion. V, J and clone size reflect that table, while D and trimming were determined from the DNA. The sample carries roughly 190,000 clones, around nine tenths recorded once. This record belongs to a study of blood T cell repertoires in COVID-19. Whole-study context: Samples came from the United States, Italy and Spain, spanning acute and convalescent COVID-19.

What was sequenced was peripheral blood. The chain carries TRBV7-6 and TRBJ2-1; 11 bases are shared with TRBD1. The clonotype was recovered from a human donor in a cohort sampled during active COVID-19. The CDR3 DNA follows: TGTGCCAGCAGCTCCGGGACAGGGGGCTACAATGAGCAGTTCTTC. Translated, it gives CASSSGTGGYNEQFF.